The sequence of this T cell receptor (beta chain) was determined in a study of human T cells and chemical hapten exposure. V lost 2 bases and J lost 4, with 11 bases in between. CDR1 and CDR2 (germline): DFQATT, SNEGSKA (reference sequence). The length of the CDR3 is 14 residues. TCRdb processed the RACE reads anew with MiXCR; each CDR3 protein has one entry. The table records some 190,000 distinct CDR3 sequences, 20% to 25% of them present only once. The sample's time point: patch test 1, 2 weeks after DPC sensitization. This sample's treatment: therapeutic diphenylcyclopropenone sensitization with weekly scalp DPC.

The receptor comes from a woman aged 50 to 65 with alopecia areata. Some clones in this sample may be carry-over from other donors' samples. The rearrangement uses TRBV20-1 and TRBJ1-4; no clear D gene. Sequencing was performed on whole blood, taken in connection with sensitization to the hapten diphenylcyclopropenone (DPC). Here the CDR3 DNA reads TGCAGTGCTAGATCCAGGTTAAATAATGAAAAACTGTTTTTT. Protein: CSARSRLNNEKLFF.